These 3 T cell receptor beta chains were sequenced from one sample in a study of blood T cell repertoires in COVID-19. Sequencing used immunoSEQ multiplex PCR; TCRdb keeps in-frame clones, though not all of them. In the table there are about 150,000 clones, 80% to 90% of which are singletons. Source material: peripheral blood. These receptors came from a woman aged 40 to 50 with acute or convalescent COVID-19.

The chain recombines TRBV10-2 with TRBJ2-7; 7 bases align to TRBD2. The V gene's germline CDR1 is WSHSY and CDR2 SAAADI. After removal of 8 bases from V and 5 bases from J, the junction contained 12 bases not matched to a gene. The CDR3 is 14 amino acids. The chain's CDR3 is CASLNDGGIDEQYF. CDR3 bases: TGCGCCAGCCTTAATGACGGGGGGATCGACGAGCAGTACTTC.

The rearrangement joins TRBV29-1 to TRBJ1-2; D uncertain. CDR1 and CDR2 from the germline V gene are SQVTM and ANQGSEA. CDR3 size: 15 residues. Trimming shortened V by 2 bases and J by 6 bases, and 19 bases separated the two germline ends. Here the CDR3 DNA reads TGCAGCGTTGAATCTACGGGTCCTGTGTCTAATGGCTACACCTTC. Its translation is CSVESTGPVSNGYTF.

This sequence joins TRBV6-1 and TRBJ2-3; 11 positions agree with TRBD1. This CDR3 is 19 amino acids long. The germline V gene encodes CDR1 MNHNS and CDR2 SASEGT. With V trimmed by 4 bases and J by 6 bases, 18 bases remained unmatched. The CDR3 region is CASSAGGTGGGLSVDTQYF. CDR3 sequence (DNA): TGTGCCAGCAGTGCTGGCGGGACAGGGGGAGGTTTGTCCGTGGATACGCAGTATTTT.